Listed below are T cell receptor beta chains from one sample, sequenced in a study of graft-versus-host responses after intestinal transplantation. The protocol was immunoSEQ multiplex PCR, while the TCRdb copy is restricted to in-frame clones and leaves out a portion. The sample has about 25,000 clones, about 94% seen once. The material sequenced was PBMCs, taken nearly 31 days after intestinal transplant. The receptors derive from a human patient who received an intestinal transplant, so some T cells may come from the graft donor. Each CDR3 is given with its conserved first and last residue. A D gene is named only where the DNA matches it firmly. Clone size is shown for a subset of rows, as once, few, many or a class of expanded clone.

cdr3_aa,cdr3_nt,v_call,j_call,d_call,clone_size,cdr3_length
CASKHLSNQPQHF,TGTGCCAGCAAACATCTTAGCAATCAGCCCCAGCATTTT,TRBV6-1,TRBJ1-5,.,.,13
CASTSWDPNYGYTF,TGTGCCAGCACCTCCTGGGATCCTAACTATGGCTACACCTTC,TRBV28,TRBJ1-2,.,.,14
CASSLAGSVGYEQYF,TGTGCCAGCAGCTTGGCGGGGTCGGTGGGCTACGAGCAGTACTTC,TRBV5-8,TRBJ2-7,.,.,15
CASRTPGQGNSPLHF,TGTGCCAGTAGAACCCCGGGACAGGGCAATTCACCCCTCCACTTT,TRBV19,TRBJ1-6,TRBD1,.,15
CASSPNESGSGYTF,TGTGCCAGCTCACCGAATGAGAGTGGTTCTGGCTACACCTTC,TRBV18,TRBJ1-2,.,.,14
CASSQDRGVSAGYTF,TGCGCCAGCAGCCAAGATAGGGGGGTTTCGGCTGGCTACACCTTC,TRBV4-3,TRBJ1-2,.,.,15
CATGQKNQPQHF,TGTGCCACGGGACAGAAAAATCAGCCCCAGCATTTT,TRBV28,TRBJ1-5,TRBD1,.,12
CASSWDRTWETQYF,TGTGCCAGCAGCTGGGACAGGACCTGGGAGACCCAGTACTTC,TRBV5-6,TRBJ2-5,TRBD1,.,14
CASSFGTAGYEQYF,TGTGCCAGCAGCTTTGGGACAGCGGGTTACGAGCAGTACTTC,TRBV11-2,TRBJ2-7,.,.,14
CASSNRGRMDQPQHF,TGTGCCAGCAGTAACAGGGGGCGCATGGATCAGCCCCAGCATTTT,TRBV6-5,TRBJ1-5,TRBD1,.,15
CASSQEGLVGETQYF,TGCGCCAGCAGCCAAGAAGGGCTAGTGGGGGAGACCCAGTACTTC,TRBV4-1,TRBJ2-5,.,.,15
CASSLNRESNYGYTF,TGTGCCAGCAGCTTAAACAGGGAATCTAACTATGGCTACACCTTC,TRBV27,TRBJ1-2,.,.,15
CASSFGLTDTQYF,TGTGCCAGCAGTTTCGGCCTAACAGATACGCAGTATTTT,TRBV27,TRBJ2-3,.,.,13
CASSHPGTGVTEAFF,TGCGCCAGCAGCCACCCCGGGACAGGGGTCACTGAAGCTTTCTTT,TRBV4-1,TRBJ1-1,TRBD1,.,15
CASSFSTGELFF,TGTGCCAGCAGTTTCTCAACCGGGGAGCTGTTTTTT,TRBV6-5,TRBJ2-2,.,once,12
CASSLGTGLTREAFF,TGCGCCAGCAGCTTGGGGACAGGGCTCACTAGAGAAGCTTTCTTT,TRBV5-1,TRBJ1-1,TRBD1,.,15
CASSPRGDSLGYEQYF,TGCGCCAGCAGCCCTCGGGGAGATTCCCTCGGCTACGAGCAGTACTTC,TRBV5-1,TRBJ2-7,.,.,16
CASSELLGTNYEQYF,TGTGCCAGCAGTGAGCTACTAGGGACGAACTACGAGCAGTACTTC,TRBV2,TRBJ2-7,.,.,15
CASSQPGQGDYGYTF,TGCGCCAGCAGCCAGCCGGGACAGGGGGACTATGGCTACACCTTC,TRBV4-1,TRBJ1-2,TRBD1,.,15
CASSVEGGIYNEQFF,TGTGCCAGCAGCGTAGAAGGGGGAATCTACAATGAGCAGTTCTTC,TRBV9,TRBJ2-1,.,.,15
CASTLGETQYF,TGTGCCAGCACCCTCGGGGAGACCCAGTACTTC,TRBV5-6,TRBJ2-5,.,.,11
CASSLLAGAPSTEAFF,TGTGCCAGCAGTTTATTGGCAGGGGCCCCCTCCACTGAAGCTTTCTTT,TRBV27,TRBJ1-1,.,once,16
CANPYLRNTIYF,TGTGCCAACCCTTACCTCCGAAACACCATATATTTT,TRBV6-6,TRBJ1-3,.,.,12
CASSWKTSGGETQYF,TGCGCCAGCAGCTGGAAGACTAGCGGAGGAGAGACCCAGTACTTC,TRBV5-1,TRBJ2-5,TRBD2,.,15
CASSFLDSPLHF,TGTGCCAGCAGCTTTTTAGATTCACCCCTCCACTTT,TRBV7-9,TRBJ1-6,.,.,12
CASSGITTYNSPLHF,TGTGCCAGCAGTGGCATCACTACCTATAATTCACCCCTCCACTTT,TRBV6-1,TRBJ1-6,.,.,15
CASSLKQVEETQYF,TGTGCCAGCAGCTTGAAACAGGTGGAAGAGACCCAGTACTTC,TRBV5-8,TRBJ2-5,.,.,14
CASSPPGEPRQGYTF,TGTGCCAGCAGCCCCCCCGGTGAGCCTCGCCAGGGCTACACCTTC,TRBV7-9,TRBJ1-2,.,.,15
CASSLGHNSYEQYF,TGTGCCAGCAGTTTAGGACACAACTCCTACGAGCAGTACTTC,TRBV6-5,TRBJ2-7,.,.,14
CASSLGGNTGELFF,TGTGCCAGCAGCTTAGGCGGGAACACCGGGGAGCTGTTTTTT,TRBV7-6,TRBJ2-2,.,.,14
CAISESGDYGYTF,TGTGCCATCAGTGAGTCGGGGGACTATGGCTACACCTTC,TRBV10-3,TRBJ1-2,.,.,13
CASSEASGYGYTF,TGTGCCAGCAGTGAAGCCTCGGGGTATGGCTACACCTTC,TRBV6-1,TRBJ1-2,.,few,13
CASRTTTVRNEKLFF,TGTGCCAGTAGGACTACTACGGTACGCAATGAAAAACTGTTTTTT,TRBV19,TRBJ1-4,.,.,15